Sequencing of this T cell receptor (beta chain) was carried out in a study of regulatory T cells in long-lasting Graves disease. Study-level points and caveats: Persistent disease was associated with favored TRBV28 usage and with favored use of TRBJ1-2 and TRBJ2-5. Persistent Graves' disease cases displayed lower TCR diversity than newly diagnosed ones.

Described time point: persistent/refractory GD, antithyroid drugs over 5 years with positive TRAb. RNA extracted from PBMCs served as the sequencing template. The collection involved drawing 8 to 9 milliliters of peripheral blood into EDTA tubes. HTBI primers from iRepertoire and Arm-PCR of CDR3 regions yielded the TCR beta libraries. TCRdb re-called the multiplex PCR reads with MiXCR, one entry per CDR3 protein. The table lists around 430,000 distinct CDR3 sequences, under 25% of them singletons, with roughly 14% in the top ten. There are many counts of this clonotype. Its antigen is as yet unknown. The germline gives CDR1 MNHNS, CDR2 SASEGT. J was trimmed by 8 bases and V by 5 bases; bases with no gene match: 10. The CDR3 contains 15 residues.

The material was peripheral blood mononuclear cells (PBMCs), obtained when the disease was refractory, from a patient treated with antithyroid drugs. V is TRBV6-1 and J is TRBJ1-5; 9 bases are shared with TRBD1. This TCR came from a female donor with Graves disease. CDR3 protein: CASSPTGTGYEPQHF. CDR3 nucleotides: TGTGCCAGCAGTCCTACCGGGACAGGGTACGAGCCCCAGCATTTT.